The entry that follows covers one TCR beta chain sequence. Its antigen is currently unknown. Treatment specified: 15 to 20 received Ad26.COV2.S at low or high dose, single or two shots; five or six received placebo; per-sample allocation not given. Samples came from day 63 after the first vaccine or placebo injection. The method was immunoSEQ multiplex PCR; TCRdb's version includes in-frame clones alone and lacks a portion of them. The table lists hundreds of thousands of clones, roughly 90% of them singletons. The sample originates from a study of Ad26.COV2.S vaccination and SARS-CoV-2 variants. Study-level information: COV1001, an Ad26.COV2.S trial, supplied this vaccine-arm donor. Each vaccinee took Ad26.COV2.S intramuscularly, once or twice 56 days apart. Study findings and constraints: The TCR breadth and depth analyses may have understated or missed part of the total T cell responses.

With 0 bases removed from V and 6 bases from J, the gap between germline ends came to 13 bases. The CDR3 length is 14 residues. CDR1 is SGHRS and CDR2 is YFSETQ in the germline V gene. The gene calls are TRBV5-1 and TRBJ2-7; no clear D gene. The clonotype originates from a person aged 18 to 65 who received the Ad26.COV2.S COVID-19 vaccine or a placebo. The source material was peripheral blood, sampled in a trial of Ad26.COV2.S vaccine versus placebo. CDR3 in DNA: TGCGCCAGCAGCTTGGAGCTTATTAGTAGCGAGCAGTACTTC. Translation: CASSLELISSEQYF.